This note documents a single T cell receptor (beta chain) sequence. What it binds is not known. V lost 3 bases to trimming and J lost 3 bases, with 6 bases between them. Germline assignment: CDR1 SGHDN and CDR2 FVKESK. The CDR3 loop spans 12 amino acids. These data are taken from a study of T-cell reconstitution after alpha-beta-depleted transplantation in children. Whole-study findings and limits: In patients about two months after transplant, alpha-beta T cells reportedly arose from several hundred expanded graft clones. Recipient T cells and thymic progenitors that survived gave rise to the high TCRbeta diversity observed at day 60 in some patients. Once a year had passed after transplant, T-cell counts and diversity came mostly from newly produced T cells.

Preparation of the TCRbeta library used unique molecular identifiers. Each CDR3 protein is one row after TCRdb ran MiXCR on the PCR reads. Of 97,000 or so distinct CDR3 sequences listed, about 5.6% were seen once; the top ten hold about 6.1%. This clonotype was obtained from a female patient between 2 and 15 years old who had a stem cell transplant for Fanconi anemia, so the T cells may come from the graft donor. The chain joins TRBV14 to TRBJ2-7; D is uncertain. The specimen was PBMCs, mostly from graft donor cells, collected 60 days after TCRalphabeta/CD19-depleted stem cell transplant. The CDR3 sequence: CASSHHNYEQYF. CDR3 in DNA: TGTGCCAGCAGCCATCACAACTACGAGCAGTACTTC.